The source of this TCR beta chain is a study of early T cells in non-severe SARS-CoV-2 infection. Looking at the study overall: Sequencing used unsorted whole-blood bulk RNA, so chains lack pairing.

The junction had 7 bases not matched to a gene; V was cut back by 6 bases and J by 6 bases. The CDR3 has 15 residues. As part of library construction, unique molecular identifiers were attached to individual cDNA molecules. From the 5' RACE reads, TCRdb called clonotypes with MiXCR, one entry per CDR3 protein. The table shows about 81,000 distinct CDR3 sequences, with around 14% occurring only once. This sequence was found in an adult who was a healthcare worker with PCR-confirmed SARS-CoV-2 infection or an uninfected control (not recorded which). This rearrangement joins TRBV12-3 or TRBV12-4 to TRBJ1-6; 8 bases line up with TRBD1. Sequences were obtained from whole blood. Written as DNA, the CDR3 is TGTGCCAGCAGCCTGACAGGGGACGGTAATTCACCCCTCCACTTT. Translated, it gives CASSLTGDGNSPLHF.